Following are 32 T cell receptor beta chains from one sample sequenced in a study of identical twins' blood T cells. TCRdb re-called the 5' RACE reads through MiXCR, storing one row per CDR3 protein. The sample lists 350,000 to 400,000 distinct CDR3 sequences, about 28% occurring once. Sequenced material: PBMCs. Receptors were obtained from a woman aged 18-55 years in good health.

This clonotype was seen a handful of times. The J gene is TRBJ1-2, the V gene TRBV4-3; a possible D gene is TRBD1 (5 bases). V was shortened by 1 base and J by 2 bases, with 14 bases between the two germline ends. Germline V CDR1 and CDR2: LGHNA, YSLEER. The CDR3 covers 16 residues. The CDR3 reads CASSQALRGENYGYTF. CDR3 DNA sequence: TGCGCCAGCAGCCAAGCGTTGAGGGGAGAGAACTATGGCTACACCTTC.

The chain couples TRBV2 to TRBJ2-3; no definite D call. Deletions cut 3 bases from V and 2 bases from J, with 9 bases between. Germline V CDR1 and CDR2: SNHLY, FYNNEI. This CDR3 has 14 residues. The CDR3 DNA reads as TGTGCCAGCAGTGAGCGCCAGTACACAGATACGCAGTATTTT. Amino acids: CASSERQYTDTQYF.

The chain carries TRBV6-1 and TRBJ1-5; D gene ambiguous. Trimming stripped 4 bases from V and 7 bases from J, with 5 bases between. The CDR3 is 11 residues long. Germline V gene data show CDR1 as MNHNS and CDR2 as SASEGT. The CDR3 bases are TGTGCCAGCAGTGCCGAACAGCCCCAGCATTTT. It is translated as CASSAEQPQHF.

This chain links TRBV7-8 with TRBJ1-5; 9 nucleotides agree with TRBD1. Germline-derived CDR1 and CDR2 are SGHVS and FQNEAQ. This CDR3 contains 14 residues. J lost 7 bases, V lost 5 bases, and 6 bases had no gene match. CDR3: CASSRDREGQPQHF. The CDR3 DNA reads as TGTGCCAGCAGCCGGGACAGGGAGGGACAGCCCCAGCATTTT.

A word on this clonotype: Its ends do not fully match the called genes, so a read error is possible. The V call is TRBV11-3, the J call TRBJ1-1; 8 positions agree with TRBD1. The CDR3 has 14 residues. CDR1 is SGHNT and CDR2 is YENEEA in the germline V gene. CDR3 DNA: TGTGCCAGCAGCCCGGGGACAGGCGGCACTGAAGCTCTCTTT. It codes for CASSPGTGGTEALF.

The V and J genes are TRBV5-1 and TRBJ1-3; D remains ambiguous. With 6 bases removed from V and 2 bases from J, the gap between germline ends came to 12 bases. The CDR3 is made up of 14 amino acids. In germline, CDR1 is SGHRS, CDR2 YFSETQ. The CDR3 coding sequence is TGCGCCAGCACCTTCGGAGAGGCTGGAAACACCATATATTTT. This gives the protein CASTFGEAGNTIYF.

This clonotype turned up a few times. This chain uses TRBV3-1 with TRBJ2-7; 8 bases match TRBD2. The CDR3 extends over 15 amino acids. CDR1 is LGHDT, CDR2 YNNKEL, per germline (reference sequence). V was clipped by 4 bases and J by 4 bases; unmatched bases: 9. CDR3 bases: TGTGCCAGCAGCCGCTCGATTACTAGCGGTTACGAGCAGTACTTC. Its protein product is CASSRSITSGYEQYF.

This clonotype was observed a handful of times. The chain has TRBV29-1 and TRBJ1-1; D gene ambiguous. The CDR3 covers 11 residues. V was shortened by 0 bases and J by 7 bases, with 6 bases between the two germline ends. Germline V lookup: CDR1 SQVTM, CDR2 ANQGSEA. CDR3 residues: CSVEDLREAFF. As DNA, the CDR3 is TGCAGCGTTGAAGATCTCCGTGAAGCTTTCTTT.

As concerns this clonotype: A much larger clone is a single base away; this may be a read error. The chain has TRBV20-1 and TRBJ2-7; D could derive from TRBD1 or TRBD2 (5 bases each). The CDR3 spans 13 residues. V was clipped by 2 bases and J by 3 bases, with 11 bases between them. Germline assignment: CDR1 DFQATT and CDR2 SNEGSKA (reference sequence). CDR3: CSARPTGHYEQYF. The CDR3 DNA reads as TGCAGTGCTAGACCTACGGGGCACTACGAGCAGTACTTC.

This rearrangement joins TRBV20-1 to TRBJ1-1; 7 bases are a match to TRBD1. The CDR3 has 13 residues. Germline CDR1 and CDR2: DFQATT and SNEGSKA (reference sequence). The V and J ends lost 3 bases and 4 bases, in that order; junction bases with no gene match: 5. CDR3 DNA: TGCAGTGCTAGTGACAGGGTGCTCACTGAAGCTTTCTTT. As protein: CSASDRVLTEAFF.

This clonotype occurred a few times. This rearrangement joins TRBV20-1 to TRBJ1-4; perhaps TRBD1 as D (6 bases). The CDR3 covers 14 residues. V was cut by 3 bases and J by 2 bases, with 10 bases left in between. CDR1 and CDR2 (germline): DFQATT, SNEGSKA (reference sequence). The CDR3 sequence is CSASQGQTNEKLFF. For the CDR3, the DNA is TGCAGTGCTAGCCAGGGGCAGACTAATGAAAAACTGTTTTTT.

This clonotype was counted only a few times. The chain combines TRBV3-1 with TRBJ1-2; D is undetermined. CDR3 length: 16 amino acids. Germline V gives CDR1 LGHDT, CDR2 YNNKEL (reference sequence). The ends were cut back, 0 bases at V and 4 bases at J, with 15 bases in the middle. CDR3 loop: CASSQDTFATLYGYTF. CDR3 DNA: TGTGCCAGCAGCCAAGATACGTTTGCCACCCTCTATGGCTACACCTTC.

The V call is TRBV19, the J call TRBJ2-1; D is undetermined. V lost 4 bases and J 4 bases, leaving 8 bases between the germline ends. The CDR3 loop spans 13 amino acids. Germline-derived CDR1 and CDR2 are LNHDA and SQIVND (reference sequence). This CDR3 reads CASSSLPYNEQFF. The CDR3 DNA follows: TGTGCCAGTAGTAGCTTACCGTACAATGAGCAGTTCTTC.

This chain connects TRBV19 to TRBJ1-5; no clear D. The CDR3 consists of 13 residues. Germline V gene data show CDR1 as LNHDA and CDR2 as SQIVND (reference sequence). The V and J ends lost 7 bases and 5 bases respectively, with 12 bases between them. In DNA, the CDR3 is TGTGCCAGTATTCCAACACCCCATCAGCCCCAGCATTTT. It is translated as CASIPTPHQPQHF.

As regards this clonotype: Relative to the germline gene, one junction end is altered; a read error may explain this. This chain links TRBV20-1 with TRBJ2-7, with D possibly called TRBD1 or TRBD2 (5 bases each). This CDR3 has 14 amino acids. The germline CDR1 and CDR2 sequences are DFQATT and SNEGSKA (reference sequence). The CDR3 region is CSARGRGVLYEQYF. CDR3 nucleotides: TGCAGTGCGAGAGGAAGAGGGGTCCTCTACGAGCAGTACTTC.

The chain has TRBV12-3 or TRBV12-4 and TRBJ1-1; D is undetermined. V gave up 6 bases and J gave up 7 bases, with 6 bases separating them. This CDR3 is 10 amino acids long. The CDR3 DNA is TGTGCCAGCAGACGTTTTGAAGCTTTCTTT. Protein: CASRRFEAFF.

There are a few counts of this clonotype. The rearrangement links TRBV5-4 to TRBJ2-5, with TRBD1 matching 7 bases. Trimming took 4 bases from V and 2 from J; bases not matched to a gene: 5. The CDR3 is 14 amino acids. CDR1 is SGHNT, CDR2 YYREEE, per germline (reference sequence). In DNA form, the CDR3 reads TGTGCCAGCAGCCTGGGACAGCAACAAGAGACCCAGTACTTC. Translation: CASSLGQQQETQYF.

The chain carries TRBV21-1 and TRBJ1-3. TRBV21-1 is a listed pseudogene. This CDR3 has 17 residues. The CDR3 reads CASSKALLESSGNTIYF. CDR3 DNA: TGTGCCAGCAGCAAAGCGCTTTTGGAGAGCTCTGGAAACACCATATATTTT.

This rearrangement joins TRBV29-1 to TRBJ2-1; 10 nucleotides agree with TRBD2. Germline CDR1 SQVTM, CDR2 ANQGSEA. V lost 4 bases and J lost 0; bases outside the gene matches: 6. The CDR3 totals 16 residues. The CDR3 DNA follows: TGCAGCGTTGCGCTAGCGGGAGTCATCTCCTACAATGAGCAGTTCTTC. The encoded protein is CSVALAGVISYNEQFF.

The rearrangement links TRBV12-3 or TRBV12-4 to TRBJ2-7, with a weak D call TRBD1 (5 bases). This CDR3 is 12 amino acids long. Deletions cut 5 bases from V and 5 bases from J, with 10 bases between. This CDR3 is CASSQQGDEQYF. The CDR3 nucleotides are TGTGCCAGCAGTCAGCAGGGTGACGAGCAGTACTTC.

CDR3 nucleotide sequence: TGCAGCGTTAGACCGGGCGCGACGTACGAGCAGTACTTC. Protein: CSVRPGATYEQYF. The rearrangement joins TRBV29-1 to TRBJ2-7; D ambiguous. Germline-derived CDR1 and CDR2 are SQVTM and ANQGSEA. V lost 5 bases, J lost 4 bases, and 15 bases lay in between. The CDR3 has 13 amino acids.

The V gene is TRBV5-1, the J gene TRBJ1-1; D may be TRBD1 (5 bases). Trimming stripped 3 bases from V and 8 bases from J, with 14 bases between. This CDR3 comprises 13 residues. Germline V gene data show CDR1 as SGHRS and CDR2 as YFSETQ. In nucleotides, the CDR3 is TGCGCCAGCAGCTCTAGACGGGGCCAGGAAGCTTTCTTT. Residues: CASSSRRGQEAFF.

The V call is TRBV29-1, the J call TRBJ2-5; D uncertain. CDR1 and CDR2 (germline): SQVTM, ANQGSEA. The CDR3 sequence is 12 residues long. V was cut by 7 bases and J by 0 bases, with 9 bases left in between. CDR3 sequence reads: CSGRTDQETQYF. The CDR3 nucleotides read TGCAGCGGGCGGACGGACCAAGAGACCCAGTACTTC.

The chain recombines TRBV7-9 with TRBJ1-4, with 7 bases identical to TRBD1. Germline lookup yields CDR1 SEHNR and CDR2 FQNEAQ (reference sequence). CDR3 length equals 14 residues. V trimming: 3 bases; J trimming: 8 bases; junction bases outside the gene matches: 6. The CDR3 DNA reads as TGTGCCAGCAGCTTTAGACAGGGCGGGGAAAAACTGTTTTTT. It specifies CASSFRQGGEKLFF.

Regarding this clonotype: Possible read error: a much larger clone is one base away. The rearrangement joins TRBV29-1 to TRBJ2-3; D might be TRBD2 (5 bases). CDR1 and CDR2 (germline): SQVTM, ANQGSEA. The CDR3 is made up of 14 amino acids. The V end was cut by 4 bases, the J end by 1 base, with 12 bases between. For the CDR3, the DNA is TGCAGCGTTGGGACTCTAACTGGCACAGATACGCAGTATTTT. The encoded protein is CSVGTLTGTDTQYF.

This clonotype is a singleton in its sample. This chain joins TRBV29-1 and TRBJ2-1; no firm D call. The V and J ends lost 7 bases and 5 bases respectively, with 12 bases between them. Germline CDR1 SQVTM, CDR2 ANQGSEA. The CDR3 has 12 residues. The CDR3 DNA sequence: TGCAGCGCCCATGCAGAAAACAATGAGCAGTTCTTC. It translates to CSAHAENNEQFF.

This clonotype was observed at least ten times. The chain uses TRBV7-9 and TRBJ1-3; possibly TRBD1 for D (5 bases). V was trimmed by 2 bases and J by 0 bases, leaving 11 bases between them. This CDR3 contains 16 residues. Germline CDR1 SEHNR, CDR2 FQNEAQ (reference sequence). For the CDR3, the DNA is TGTGCCAGCAGCTTAATGGGGGATATCTCTGGAAACACCATATATTTT. Amino acid sequence: CASSLMGDISGNTIYF.

The chain has TRBV7-9 and TRBJ2-1; 7 bases are shared with TRBD2. The V segment lost 1 base and the J segment 1 base; nucleotides outside the gene matches: 13. This CDR3 region has 19 residues. From germline, CDR1 is SEHNR and CDR2 FQNEAQ (reference sequence). The CDR3 DNA sequence: TGTGCCAGCAGCTTAGTATCCCGGACTAGATACTCATCCTACAATGAGCAGTTCTTC. Translation gives CASSLVSRTRYSSYNEQFF.

This clonotype was counted a few times. This chain joins TRBV20-1 and TRBJ1-5, with D possibly being TRBD1 (5 bases). This CDR3 spans 16 amino acids. Germline V gene sequence: CDR1 DFQATT, CDR2 SNEGSKA (reference sequence). The V and J ends lost 3 bases and 2 bases respectively, with 17 bases between them. The CDR3 is CSASWGWQGGNQPQHF. DNA of the CDR3: TGCAGTGCTAGTTGGGGGTGGCAGGGCGGCAATCAGCCCCAGCATTTT.

This chain connects TRBV5-1 to TRBJ1-1; 7 bases are a match to TRBD1. CDR1 and CDR2 (germline): SGHRS, YFSETQ. CDR3 length: 14 residues. Trimming at V came to 8 bases and at J to 3 bases, leaving 10 bases not matched to a gene. CDR3 in DNA: TGCGCCAGTCAACAGGGGACCGGGTACACTGAAGCTTTCTTT. It is translated as CASQQGTGYTEAFF.

V gene TRBV11-3 combines with J gene TRBJ2-3; the match to TRBD2 covers 12 bases. Trimming at V came to 5 bases and at J to 0 bases, leaving 12 bases not matched to a gene. Germline values: CDR1 SGHNT, CDR2 YENEEA. The CDR3 loop spans 19 amino acids. CDR3 loop: CASSNIRTSGASSTDTQYF. Here the CDR3 DNA reads TGTGCCAGCAGCAACATTAGGACTAGCGGGGCCTCTAGCACAGATACGCAGTATTTT.

In its sample, this clonotype was seen many times. The CDR3: CASSIRLAREAFF. The CDR3 nucleotides read TGTGCCAGTAGTATACGCTTAGCCCGTGAAGCTTTCTTT. V and J are TRBV19 and TRBJ1-1; D is ambiguous. The V end lost 2 bases, the J end lost 7 bases, and 11 bases lay between the germline ends. The CDR3 is 13 amino acids. Germline lookup yields CDR1 LNHDA and CDR2 SQIVND (reference sequence).